Here is one TCR beta chain with its context. The source of the sample is a study of blood T cell repertoires in COVID-19. Across the whole study: The United States, Italy and Spain provided the acute and convalescent COVID-19 samples. The cDNA or gDNA used as material had been derived from T cells, B-cell-depleted T cells, or PBMCs.

Authors' processing steps: Estimates of nucleated cell counts were drawn from the amplification of reference gene primers. TCRdb keeps only in-frame clones here, not all; method: immunoSEQ multiplex PCR. Clone size and the V and J calls come from that table; the DNA yielded D and trimming. The table has more than 25,000 clones, 84% seen once; the top ten hold more than 40%. Germline loops: CDR1 MDHEN, CDR2 SYDVKM. The trim removed 7 bases at V and 8 bases at J, leaving 7 bases unmatched. This CDR3 spans 15 amino acids. Material for sequencing was peripheral blood. This chain connects TRBV28 to TRBJ2-1; 14 positions agree with TRBD2. This receptor was obtained from an elderly woman with acute or convalescent COVID-19. The CDR3 coding sequence is TGTGCCAGCATAGCGCCGGGACTAGCGGGGGATGAGCAGTTCTTC. This sequence encodes CASIAPGLAGDEQFF.